This T cell receptor (beta chain) was recovered during a study of shared clonotypes between healthy human individuals. Per the study methods: ImmunoSEQ output lacked quality scores and full-length reads, limiting matched filtering. Sequenced by immunoSEQ multiplex PCR; TCRdb stores in-frame clones only, minus some. The V and J calls and clone size come from that table; D and trimming were worked out from the DNA. The sample carries about 1 million clones, more than 60% recorded once. Between the trimmed V and J ends, which lost 1 base and 4 bases, there was a span of 17 bases. Per the germline V gene, CDR1 is MGHRA and CDR2 is YSYEKL. The CDR3 extends over 16 amino acids.

The sample consisted of memory CD4+ T cells sorted from blood. Subset in this sample: CD45RA-negative fraction. This chain joins TRBV4-1 and TRBJ2-7, with D perhaps given as TRBD1 or TRBD2 (5 bases each). The source of this sequence is a man younger than 35 in good health. CDR3 DNA sequence: TGCGCCAGCAGCCAAGGAGGGACCAACCACCGTTACGAGCAGTACTTC. It yields the protein CASSQGGTNHRYEQYF.